This entry lists 27 T cell receptor beta chains sequenced from one sample in a study of T cells expressing NK-cell markers. TCRdb reworked the 5' RACE reads into one entry per CDR3 protein, no DNA. The table lists 30,000 or so distinct CDR3 sequences. The sequenced sample consisted of blood T cells: a sorted CD56 or NKG2C T cell subset, CD4+ or CD8+ T cells, or bulk PBMC T cells (not recorded which). The receptors were sampled from a woman between 18 and 69 years old in good health.

This chain links TRBV7-6 with TRBJ2-2; checking the TCRdb D call of TRBD2 is not possible without DNA. The CDR3 spans 18 residues. Germline values: CDR1 SGHVS, CDR2 FNYEAQ. The CDR3 protein is CASSLVVAGGPRTGELFF.

J is TRBJ2-7 and V is TRBV5-1; TCRdb reports TRBD1, a call that lacks DNA to check it against. Germline V gene sequence: CDR1 SGHRS, CDR2 YFSETQ. The CDR3 extends over 12 amino acids. This chain's CDR3 is CASMGTSYEQYF.

The J gene is TRBJ1-1, the V gene TRBV7-9. This CDR3 has 12 amino acids. Germline V gene sequence: CDR1 SEHNR, CDR2 FQNEAQ (reference sequence). The chain's CDR3 is CASSLAETGAFF.

The chain employs TRBV4-1 and TRBJ1-2; TCRdb calls TRBD1, which cannot be checked without DNA. Looked up from germline, CDR1 is MGHRA and CDR2 is YSYEKL. The CDR3 runs to 13 residues. The CDR3 protein is CASSPQGDYGYTF.

CDR3 region: CASSEQLNQPQHF. The V and J genes are TRBV6-1 and TRBJ1-5. The CDR3 contains 13 residues. Germline CDR1 MNHNS, CDR2 SASEGT.

The genes are TRBV2 and TRBJ2-6; TCRdb's D gene call, TRBD1, goes unchecked for lack of DNA. In germline, CDR1 is SNHLY, CDR2 FYNNEI. There are 16 residues in the CDR3. CDR3 residues: CASTGTGGSWANVLTF.

The rearrangement uses TRBV7-9 and TRBJ2-3; TCRdb names TRBD2, which stays unverified in the absence of DNA. This CDR3 is 15 amino acids long. Looked up from germline, CDR1 is SEHNR and CDR2 is FQNEAQ (reference sequence). The CDR3 spells CASSPLAGGTDTQYF.

The V call is TRBV10-3, the J call TRBJ1-1. Germline assignment: CDR1 ENHRY and CDR2 SYGVKD. This CDR3 has 16 amino acids. CDR3 protein: CAIRGGRELPNTEAFF.

The gene calls are TRBV5-5 and TRBJ1-5; TCRdb's assignment of TRBD1 cannot be checked, as there is no DNA. The germline V gene encodes CDR1 SGHKS and CDR2 YYEKEE (reference sequence). There are 14 residues in the CDR3. The CDR3 here is CASSSRQLNQPQHF.

The chain carries TRBV5-1 and TRBJ2-4; TCRdb designates TRBD2, a call that cannot be tested without DNA. The CDR3 spans 16 residues. The germline gives CDR1 SGHRS, CDR2 YFSETQ. CDR3 in amino acids: CASSQGLQRGKNIQYF. Together with reference TRBV5-1 and TRBJ2-4, the CDR3 gives the full variable domain: KAGVTQTPRYLIKTRGQQVTLSCSPISGHRSVSWYQQTPGQGLQFLFEYFSETQRNKGNFPGRFSGRQFSNSRSEMNVSTLELGDSALYLCASSQGLQRGKNIQYFGAGTRLSVL.

The V call is TRBV6-1, the J call TRBJ2-3; the D call from TCRdb, TRBD2, cannot be confirmed without DNA. The CDR3 runs 15 residues. CDR1 is MNHNS and CDR2 is SASEGT in the germline V gene. CDR3 residues: CASSETSRYTDTQYF.

This rearrangement joins TRBV5-1 to TRBJ2-1. Per the germline V gene, CDR1 is SGHRS and CDR2 is YFSETQ. The CDR3 extends over 15 amino acids. The CDR3: CASSWEGSSPNEQFF.

J is TRBJ1-2 and V is TRBV7-9; absent DNA, TCRdb's TRBD1 call cannot be checked. CDR3 length: 13 amino acids. Germline V CDR1 and CDR2: SEHNR, FQNEAQ (reference sequence). The CDR3: CASSLPGQDGYTF.

This clonotype counts as medium-sized by frequency. The rearrangement uses TRBV4-2 and TRBJ2-1; the D call of TRBD2 rests on TCRdb alone, since no DNA is present to check it. CDR3 size: 13 residues. Germline CDR1 is LGHNA and CDR2 is YNFKEQ. The CDR3 region is CASSQGLTGEVFF.

This CDR3 is CASSRGLQETQYF. The genes are TRBV7-9 and TRBJ2-5; TCRdb returns TRBD2, unconfirmable since there is no DNA. Germline CDR1 is SEHNR and CDR2 is FQNEAQ (reference sequence). This CDR3 is 13 amino acids long. Complete variable domain (other parts from reference TRBV7-9 and TRBJ2-5): DTGVSQNPRHKITKRGQNVTFRCDPISEHNRLYWYRQTLGQGPEFLTYFQNEAQLEKSRLLSDRFSAERPKGSFSTLEIQRTEQGDSAMYLCASSRGLQETQYFGPGTRLLVL.

This chain joins TRBV15 and TRBJ2-2; TCRdb's D call of TRBD1 is untestable without DNA. CDR3 size: 16 residues. CDR1 is LNHNV, CDR2 YYDKDF, per germline (reference sequence). CDR3 amino acids: CATSRDSGRNTGELFF.

The chain has TRBV6-5 and TRBJ1-1; TCRdb indicates TRBD1, and absent DNA this call remains unverified. Germline assignment: CDR1 MNHEY and CDR2 SVGAGI. This CDR3 spans 15 amino acids. The CDR3 sequence: CASSYGTGGDTEAFF.

V usage is TRBV29-1 and J usage is TRBJ2-1; the TRBD1 assignment by TCRdb is unverifiable without DNA. This CDR3 has 13 residues. Germline CDR1 is SQVTM and CDR2 is ANQGSEA. This CDR3 reads CSIRGGPYNEQFF.

The chain uses TRBV27 and TRBJ1-1; TCRdb's assignment of TRBD1 cannot be checked, as there is no DNA. Per the germline V gene, CDR1 is MNHEY and CDR2 is SMNVEV (reference sequence). The CDR3 consists of 12 residues. CDR3 amino acids: CASTSRSGGAFF.

The chain recombines TRBV27 with TRBJ1-1; the D gene TCRdb calls, TRBD1, cannot be checked with no DNA. The CDR3 has 13 residues. Looked up from germline, CDR1 is MNHEY and CDR2 is SMNVEV (reference sequence). The CDR3 is CASSFDRGTEAFF.

V usage is TRBV7-3 and J usage is TRBJ1-1. Germline assignment: CDR1 SGHTA and CDR2 FQGTGA. CDR3 length equals 14 residues. CDR3 in amino acids: CASSPGTGATEAFF.

This chain connects TRBV29-1 to TRBJ2-3; no DNA is available, so the TRBD1 call from TCRdb remains unchecked. CDR3 size: 14 residues. Germline CDR1 SQVTM, CDR2 ANQGSEA. The chain's CDR3 is CSVRGTDSTDTQYF.

The chain couples TRBV18 to TRBJ1-1. Germline CDR1 KGHSH, CDR2 LQKENI. This CDR3 is built from 16 residues. The CDR3 protein is CASSPSASPMNTEAFF.

The chain combines TRBV2 with TRBJ2-2; without DNA, the TCRdb call of TRBD1 cannot be checked. The CDR3 sequence is 15 residues long. Germline CDR1 SNHLY, CDR2 FYNNEI. Here the CDR3 reads CASSEYRLNTGELFF.

The CDR3 is CASSQTSGNTGELFF. This chain joins TRBV4-1 and TRBJ2-2; TCRdb's D gene call, TRBD2, goes unchecked for lack of DNA. CDR3 size: 15 residues. In germline, CDR1 is MGHRA, CDR2 YSYEKL.

The V gene is TRBV27, the J gene TRBJ2-7; the D call of TRBD1 rests on TCRdb alone, since no DNA is present to check it. The CDR3 is 13 amino acids. Looked up from germline, CDR1 is MNHEY and CDR2 is SMNVEV (reference sequence). CDR3 amino acids: CASSLGLSYEQYF.

The CDR3 loop is CAISESGQLNYEQYF. The V gene is TRBV10-3, the J gene TRBJ2-7; as DNA is missing, the TRBD1 call by TCRdb cannot be tested. The CDR3 runs 15 residues. Looked up from germline, CDR1 is ENHRY and CDR2 is SYGVKD.